This is a list of T cell receptor beta chains from one sample in a study of identical twins. From the 5' RACE reads, TCRdb called clonotypes with MiXCR, one entry per CDR3 protein. The data hold around 690,000 distinct CDR3 sequences, with roughly 20% observed a single time. In addition, the sample was reused for a study of T cells expressing NK-cell markers.

The material sequenced was PBMCs. These receptors all come from a young woman in good health. Each CDR3 is given with its conserved first and last residue. D genes are given only for firm matches. Clone sizes are given selectively: once, few, many, or a class where the clone is expanded.

>TRBJ2-5|TRBD1|TRBV12-3/TRBV12-4|NA
TGTGCCAGCAGTCGGGACAGCGAGACCCAGTACTTC
CASSRDSETQYF
>TRBJ2-7|TRBD2|TRBV5-1|few
TGCGCCAGCAGCTTGGCCGTTAGCGGGACCCACGAGCAGTACTTC
CASSLAVSGTHEQYF
>TRBJ1-1|NA|TRBV29-1|few
TGCAGCGTACTAGGAGGGGGTTGGAAAGCTTTCTTT
CSVLGGGWKAFF
>TRBJ2-7|NA|TRBV15|few
TGTGCCACCAGCAGAGATAGTGGCAGTCCGGACGAGCAGTACTTC
CATSRDSGSPDEQYF
>TRBJ2-3|NA|TRBV5-6|many
TGTGCCAGCAGCGGAACTAGGCTCACAGATACGCAGTATTTT
CASSGTRLTDTQYF
>TRBJ2-3|NA|TRBV5-1|many
TGTGCCAGCAGCTTATTTGGCGCAGATACGCAGTATTTT
CASSLFGADTQYF
>TRBJ2-5|NA|TRBV20-1|few
TGCAGTGCTAGACAATCGGGGGAGACCCAGTACTTC
CSARQSGETQYF
>TRBJ2-7|TRBD1|TRBV12-3/TRBV12-4|NA
TGTGCCAGCAGTTTCAGGACAGGGGATAAGTACGAGCAGTACTTC
CASSFRTGDKYEQYF
>TRBJ2-1|NA|TRBV7-9|NA
TGTGCCAGCAGCTTAAAGTCCGGGAGCCTGGGGCCCAATGAGCAGTTCTTC
CASSLKSGSLGPNEQFF
>TRBJ2-2|NA|TRBV4-2|NA
TGTGCCAGCAGCCCCCGGACCACGAACACCGGGGAGCTGTTTTTT
CASSPRTTNTGELFF
>TRBJ2-2|NA|TRBV5-1|NA
TGCGCCAGCAGCTTGGGCGAGTCCCATAACACCGGGGAGCTGTTTTTT
CASSLGESHNTGELFF
>TRBJ2-3|TRBD1|TRBV12-3/TRBV12-4|NA
TGTGCCAGCAGGGTACAGGGGTCGGGAGATACGCAGTATTTT
CASRVQGSGDTQYF
>TRBJ1-1|NA|TRBV12-5|few
TGTGCTAGTGGCATCGGGCCCCCTGAAGCTTTCTTT
CASGIGPPEAFF
>TRBJ2-7|NA|TRBV20-1|few
TGCAGTGCCGGGTTCGGGGGACCCTACGAGCAGTACTTC
CSAGFGGPYEQYF